Each of the 10 T cell receptor beta chains below was sequenced from the same sample in a study of T cells in Graves' hyperthyroidism and ophthalmopathy. The source material, RNA transcripts, was used to amplify TCR beta CDR3 regions. First-round RT-PCR of the TCR CDR3 relied on the HTBI primer set. TCRdb used MiXCR to reprocess the multiplex PCR reads, holding one entry per CDR3 protein. The repertoire has hundreds of thousands of distinct CDR3 sequences, about 15% of them found once; the top ten carry around 13%. What was sequenced was blood. The source is a woman aged 45-65 years with Graves' ophthalmopathy.

The rearrangement joins TRBV10-2 to TRBJ2-5; TRBD2 matches at 9 bases. The CDR3 has 15 residues. V trimming: 4 bases; J trimming: 2 bases; junction bases outside the gene matches: 5. CDR1 is WSHSY and CDR2 is SAAADI in the germline V gene. For the CDR3, the DNA is TGCGCCAGCAGTGCAACTAGCGGGTCTCAAGAGACCCAGTACTTC. It specifies CASSATSGSQETQYF.

V is TRBV28 and J is TRBJ1-4; 9 bases agree with TRBD1. The CDR3 is 16 amino acids. Unmatched junction bases numbered 10, after V lost 6 bases and J lost 5 bases. Per germline, CDR1 MDHEN and CDR2 SYDVKM. The CDR3 DNA reads TGTGCCAGCAGCCGAACCGGGACAGGGTTAAATGAAAAACTGTTTTTT. Encoded protein: CASSRTGTGLNEKLFF. Combining the CDR3 with reference TRBV28 and TRBJ1-4 gives the whole variable domain DVKVTQSSRYLVKRTGEKVFLECVQDMDHENMFWYRQDPGLGLRLIYFSYDVKMKEKGDIPEGYSVSREKKERFSLILESASTNQTSMYLCASSRTGTGLNEKLFFGSGTQLSVL.

Only a few counts were recorded for this clonotype. This rearrangement joins TRBV6-5 to TRBJ1-1, with D possibly being TRBD1 (6 bases). The ends were cut back, 0 bases at V and 4 bases at J, with 12 bases in the middle. Germline CDR1 reads MNHEY; CDR2 reads SVGAGI. The CDR3 runs to 15 residues. The CDR3 region has the DNA TGTGCCAGCAGTTACTCCGGGGGGCTGGCCACTGAAGCTTTCTTT. It encodes CASSYSGGLATEAFF.

V is TRBV12-3 or TRBV12-4 and J is TRBJ2-7, with D unclear. The CDR3 contains 14 residues. V was shortened by 4 bases and J by 3 bases, with 13 bases between the two germline ends. CDR3 nucleotide sequence: TGTGCCAGCAGTTCCGACCTAGGTCTCTACGAGCAGTACTTC. Encoded protein: CASSSDLGLYEQYF.

V and J are TRBV19 and TRBJ1-5; D is ambiguous. This CDR3 comprises 15 residues. The ends were cut back, 6 bases at V and 7 bases at J, with 19 bases in the middle. CDR1 and CDR2 from the germline V gene are LNHDA and SQIVND (reference sequence). The CDR3 here is CASSPRPGSEQPQHF. The CDR3 DNA reads TGTGCCAGTAGCCCCCGTCCGGGGTCAGAGCAGCCCCAGCATTTT.

A few counts support this clonotype. This sequence joins TRBV19 and TRBJ2-7, with D perhaps assigned TRBD1 or TRBD2 (6 bases each). The CDR3 has 16 residues. The ends were cut back, 2 bases at V and 4 bases at J, with 18 bases in the middle. CDR1 and CDR2 (germline): LNHDA, SQIVND (reference sequence). The CDR3 DNA reads as TGTGCCAGTAGTATATTAGGGGGGAGAGGTCGGTACGAGCAGTACTTC. This codes for CASSILGGRGRYEQYF.

This clonotype was seen only a few times. The V call is TRBV5-1, the J call TRBJ2-5; 11 bases are a match to TRBD2. The CDR3 runs to 18 residues. Unmatched junction bases numbered 13, after V lost 5 bases and J lost 1 base. Germline CDR1 SGHRS, CDR2 YFSETQ. The CDR3 sequence is CASRNNIGLAGLQETQYF. The CDR3 DNA follows: TGCGCCAGCAGAAATAACATAGGACTAGCGGGCCTCCAAGAGACCCAGTACTTC.

This clonotype was picked up many times. The chain carries TRBV6-2 or TRBV6-3 and TRBJ1-1; 8 bases match TRBD1. The CDR3 has 14 residues. The germline V gene has CDR1 MNHEY and CDR2 SVGEGT. V shed 8 bases and J 4 bases; nucleotides not matched to a gene: 9. CDR3 nucleotide sequence: TGTGCCAGCTGCGGCACAGGGGGTGGCACTGAAGCTTTCTTT. This codes for CASCGTGGGTEAFF.

This clonotype was counted at least ten times. The chain is built from TRBV7-2 and TRBJ2-1; perhaps TRBD2 as D (7 bases). Germline values: CDR1 SGHTA, CDR2 FQGNSA. This CDR3 has 14 amino acids. V was clipped by 2 bases and J by 15 bases, with 20 bases between them. The DNA of the CDR3 is TGTGCCAGCAGCTTAAGGGGGGGAGGGCCTTTTTGGTTCTTC. This encodes CASSLRGGGPFWFF.

This clonotype was counted at least ten times. The chain uses TRBV27 and TRBJ2-3; tentatively, D is TRBD1 (5 bases). The CDR3 sequence is 16 residues long. Trimming left V 2 bases short and J 0 bases short, with 12 bases between. Germline V gene sequence: CDR1 MNHEY, CDR2 SMNVEV (reference sequence). CDR3 region: CASSLLRTKSTDTQYF. The CDR3 nucleotides are TGTGCCAGCAGTTTACTCCGGACAAAGAGCACAGATACGCAGTATTTT.